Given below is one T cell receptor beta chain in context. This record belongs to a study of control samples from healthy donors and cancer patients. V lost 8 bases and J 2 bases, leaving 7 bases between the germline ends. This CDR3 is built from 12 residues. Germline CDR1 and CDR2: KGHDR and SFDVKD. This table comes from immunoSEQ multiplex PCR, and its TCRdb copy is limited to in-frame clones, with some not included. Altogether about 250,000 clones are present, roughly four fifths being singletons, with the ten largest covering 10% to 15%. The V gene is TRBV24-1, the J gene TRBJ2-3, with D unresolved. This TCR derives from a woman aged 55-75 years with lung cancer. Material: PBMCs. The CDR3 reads CATKANTDTQYF. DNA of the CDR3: TGTGCCACCAAAGCGAACACAGATACGCAGTATTTT.